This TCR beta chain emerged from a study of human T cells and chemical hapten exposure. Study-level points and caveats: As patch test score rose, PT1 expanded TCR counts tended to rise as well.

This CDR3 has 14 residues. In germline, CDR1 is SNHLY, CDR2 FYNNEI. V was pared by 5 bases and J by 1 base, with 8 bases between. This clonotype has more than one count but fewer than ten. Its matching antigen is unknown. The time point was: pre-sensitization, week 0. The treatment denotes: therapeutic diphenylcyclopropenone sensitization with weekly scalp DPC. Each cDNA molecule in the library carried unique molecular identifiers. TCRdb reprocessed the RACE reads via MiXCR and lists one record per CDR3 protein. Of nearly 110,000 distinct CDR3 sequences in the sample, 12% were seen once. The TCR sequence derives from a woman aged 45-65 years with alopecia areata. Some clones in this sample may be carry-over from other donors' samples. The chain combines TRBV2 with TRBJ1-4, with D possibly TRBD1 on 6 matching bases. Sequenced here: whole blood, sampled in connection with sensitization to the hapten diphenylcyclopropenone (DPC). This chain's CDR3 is CASSTGRTNEKLFF. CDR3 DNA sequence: TGTGCCAGCAGTACAGGGAGAACTAATGAAAAACTGTTTTTT.